A single sample gave rise to the 10 T cell receptor beta chains below, sequenced in a study of T cell responses to AZD1222 COVID-19 vaccine. TCRdb's copy holds only in-frame clones and misses some; the assay was immunoSEQ multiplex PCR. The table has 250,000 to 300,000 clones, about 94% seen once; the top ten hold roughly 0.5%. The specimen comprised peripheral blood, sampled 28 days after the second AZD1222 dose. The receptor source for this set is an adult who received the AZD1222 COVID-19 vaccine.

This rearrangement joins TRBV11-2 to TRBJ2-1, with TRBD2 matching 13 bases. Trimming at V came to 5 bases and at J to 7 bases, leaving 8 bases not matched to a gene. The germline gives CDR1 SGHAT, CDR2 FQNNGV. This CDR3 is built from 16 residues. The CDR3 DNA sequence: TGTGCCAGCAGCCCAGGACTAGCGGGAGTACAGAATGAGCAGTTCTTC. Protein product: CASSPGLAGVQNEQFF.

The J gene is TRBJ2-5, the V gene TRBV11-2; D gene unclear. Between the trimmed V and J ends, which lost 5 bases and 1 base, there was a span of 8 bases. The CDR3 runs 13 residues. Germline CDR1 is SGHAT and CDR2 is FQNNGV. The CDR3 DNA follows: TGTGCCAGCAGCGCGGACCCCCAAGAGACCCAGTACTTC. It is translated as CASSADPQETQYF. Full variable domain (rest looked up from reference TRBV11-2 and TRBJ2-5): EAGVAQSPRYKIIEKRQSVAFWCNPISGHATLYWYQQILGQGPKLLIQFQNNGVVDDSQLPKDRFSAERLKGVDSTLKIQPAKLEDSAVYLCASSADPQETQYFGPGTRLLVL.

The chain recombines TRBV25-1 with TRBJ2-7; D may be TRBD2 (5 bases). This CDR3 region has 14 residues. Germline loops: CDR1 MGHDK, CDR2 SYGVNS. V was shortened by 3 bases and J by 8 bases, with 17 bases between the two germline ends. The chain's CDR3 is CASSDTRTASKQYF. The CDR3 bases are TGTGCCAGCAGTGATACGAGAACCGCTAGCAAGCAGTACTTC.

This clone was observed once. V usage is TRBV28 and J usage is TRBJ2-7; the match to TRBD2 covers 13 bases. With V trimmed by 4 bases and J by 4 bases, 10 bases remained unmatched. In germline, CDR1 is MDHEN, CDR2 SYDVKM. CDR3 length equals 17 residues. CDR3 sequence (DNA): TGTGCCAGCAGTTCCCCGGGACTAGCGGGAACCGGGTACGAGCAGTACTTC. Its protein product is CASSSPGLAGTGYEQYF.

The rearrangement links TRBV6-4 to TRBJ2-1, with 10 positions matching TRBD2. CDR1 and CDR2 (germline): MRHNA, SNTAGT. J was trimmed by 6 bases and V by 8 bases; bases with no gene match: 10. The CDR3 covers 15 residues. The CDR3 bases are TGTGCCAGCGGGGAAATAGCGGGGGGCGTCAATGAGCAGTTCTTC. Its translation: CASGEIAGGVNEQFF.

The chain couples TRBV7-9 to TRBJ1-5, with 12 bases lining up with TRBD1. Trimming at V came to 5 bases and at J to 8 bases, leaving 4 bases not matched to a gene. CDR1 SEHNR and CDR2 FQNEAQ come from the germline V gene (reference sequence). The CDR3 sequence is 14 residues long. The CDR3 spells CASSPGTGGEPQHF. Here the CDR3 DNA reads TGTGCCAGCAGCCCCGGGACAGGGGGCGAGCCCCAGCATTTT.

This chain connects TRBV4-3 to TRBJ2-1, with 11 bases fitting TRBD1. The CDR3 sequence is 20 residues long. Germline loops: CDR1 LGHNA, CDR2 YSLEER. The ends lost 1 base at V and 3 bases at J; junction bases unmatched: 14. DNA of the CDR3: TGCGCCAGCAGCCAAGGCGGACAGGGGGCCTTACCCCCTCTCTACAATGAGCAGTTCTTC. This encodes CASSQGGQGALPPLYNEQFF.

The V call is TRBV18, the J call TRBJ2-1; D may be TRBD1 or TRBD2 (5 bases each). Germline V gene sequence: CDR1 KGHSH, CDR2 LQKENI. The CDR3 totals 12 residues. Trimming stripped 5 bases from V and 7 bases from J, with 9 bases between. The CDR3 DNA sequence: TGTGCCAGCTCAAACGAGGGGAATGAGCAGTTCTTC. As protein: CASSNEGNEQFF.

This clone was seen a handful of times. The rearrangement joins TRBV4-3 to TRBJ2-1; 8 positions agree with TRBD2. Losses at the gene ends were 6 bases for V and 3 bases for J; bases not matched to a gene: 7. This CDR3 contains 15 residues. CDR1 is LGHNA and CDR2 is YSLEER in the germline V gene. Here the CDR3 reads CASSYGLAVYNEQFF. For the CDR3, the DNA is TGCGCCAGCAGTTACGGACTAGCCGTCTACAATGAGCAGTTCTTC.

V and J are TRBV6-6 and TRBJ2-7, with a possible D match to TRBD1 (6 bases). CDR1 and CDR2 (germline): MNHNY, SVGAGI (reference sequence). The CDR3 loop spans 13 amino acids. Trimming removed 8 bases at V and 1 base at J, with 12 bases between. For the CDR3, the DNA is TGTGCCAGCTCCCGGGACACATCCTACGAGCAGTACTTC. Its translation is CASSRDTSYEQYF.